A selection of T cell receptor beta chains follows, all from one sample in a study of blood T cell repertoires in COVID-19. Assay used: immunoSEQ multiplex PCR; TCRdb lists only in-frame clones, some missing. The sample has hundreds of thousands of clones, around 87% seen once; the top ten hold roughly 2.1%. The sequenced sample was peripheral blood. The origin of the receptors is a woman aged 55-70 years with COVID-19, enrolled during active disease. Both conserved end residues are part of each CDR3. D genes are given only for firm matches. Some rows mark clone size as missing; the rest say once, few, many or name a class of expanded clone.

>TRBV5-1|TRBJ2-1|NA|TRBD1
TGCGCCAGCAGCCTTTCACAGGGGGCGGGTTACAATGAGCAGTTCTTC
CASSLSQGAGYNEQFF
>TRBV27|TRBJ1-5|NA|NA
TGTGCCAGCAGAAGGAGGGACGGCTCAAATCAGCCCCAGCATTTT
CASRRRDGSNQPQHF
>TRBV7-3|TRBJ2-1|NA|TRBD2
TGTGCCAGCAGCTCTCTAGCGGGGGCTTTTAATGAGCAGTTCTTC
CASSSLAGAFNEQFF
>TRBV5-6|TRBJ2-2|NA|TRBD2
TGTGCCAGCAGCTTGCCGGTGACTAGCGGGGAGACCGGGGAGCTGTTTTTT
CASSLPVTSGETGELFF
>TRBV5-1|TRBJ1-5|NA|NA
TGCGCCAGCAGCTTGGAGGCGGGTTTTGGCCAGCCCCAGCATTTT
CASSLEAGFGQPQHF
>TRBV4-1|TRBJ1-1|NA|TRBD1
TGCGCCAGCAGCCGACAGGGAGACACTGAAGCTTTCTTT
CASSRQGDTEAFF
>TRBV6-6|TRBJ1-3|NA|NA
TGTGCCAGCAGCCAGGGTTCTGGAAACACCATATATTTT
CASSQGSGNTIYF
>TRBV6-5|TRBJ1-1|NA|TRBD1
TGTGCCAGCAGAATACCGGGACAGATCACTGAAGCTTTCTTT
CASRIPGQITEAFF
>TRBV16|TRBJ1-5|once|NA
TGTGCCAGCAGCCAACCAGCTAGGGGAGGGGGAATAGCCCAGCATTTT
CASSQPARGGGIAQHF
>TRBV2|TRBJ1-3|NA|NA
TGTGCCAGCAGAGCAGGATCTAACACCATATATTTT
CASRAGSNTIYF
>TRBV14|TRBJ1-2|NA|NA
TGTGCCAGCAGCCAGTCGGGATACTATGGCTACACCTTC
CASSQSGYYGYTF
>TRBV5-1|TRBJ2-1|NA|NA
TGCGCCAGCAGACAGGCGAGCTCCTACAATGAGCAGTTCTTC
CASRQASSYNEQFF
>TRBV5-1|TRBJ2-3|NA|TRBD1
TGCGCCAGCCACACAGGGGGCTCAGATACGCAGTATTTT
CASHTGGSDTQYF
>TRBV28|TRBJ2-7|NA|NA
TGTGCCAGTCAGAGTTATGCCAGGGGTTCCCTCGAGCAGTACTTC
CASQSYARGSLEQYF
>TRBV30|TRBJ1-2|NA|TRBD1
TGTGCCTGCCTTAAGGGGACAGAATATGGCTACACCTTC
CACLKGTEYGYTF
>TRBV5-1|TRBJ2-7|few|TRBD1
TGCGCCAGCAGCTTATGGACAGGGGGCAGCGAGCAGTACTTC
CASSLWTGGSEQYF
>TRBV6-6|TRBJ2-1|NA|NA
TGTGCCAGCAGTGCGCTGACAGGGGACTACTACAATGAGCAGTTCTTC
CASSALTGDYYNEQFF
>TRBV24-1|TRBJ1-1|NA|TRBD1
TGTGCCACCAGTGATGGGACAGGGGAGGCTTTCTTT
CATSDGTGEAFF
>TRBV18|TRBJ1-1|NA|NA
TGTGCCAGCTCGGCGGACATTAACACTGAAGCTTTCTTT
CASSADINTEAFF
>TRBV5-1|TRBJ2-5|NA|TRBD1
TGCGCCAGCAGCTTGGGGGGGACAGTTTACCAAGAGACCCAGTACTTC
CASSLGGTVYQETQYF
>TRBV6-5|TRBJ1-2|NA|NA
TGTGCCAGCAGTTATTGGGGGCCTAACTATGGCTACACCTTC
CASSYWGPNYGYTF
>TRBV11-2|TRBJ2-3|few|TRBD1
TGTGCCAGCAGCTTAGGGTCAGGGGGCGCAGATACGCAGTATTTT
CASSLGSGGADTQYF
>TRBV10-1|TRBJ2-3|NA|TRBD2
TGCGCCAGCAGTCAGAGCGGGGGTACCACAGATACGCAGTATTTT
CASSQSGGTTDTQYF
>TRBV3-1/TRBV3-2|TRBJ1-4|NA|TRBD1
TGTGCCAGCAGTCCTGGACAGGGACGGGAAAAACTGTTTTTT
CASSPGQGREKLFF
>TRBV14|TRBJ1-5|NA|NA
TGTGCCAGCAGCCAAGTACCGGGGGTTCAGCCCCAGCATTTT
CASSQVPGVQPQHF
>TRBV3-1/TRBV3-2|TRBJ2-7|NA|TRBD1
TGTGCCAGCAGTCAGGGGGCCCTAGCTTACGAGCAGTACTTC
CASSQGALAYEQYF
>TRBV27|TRBJ1-2|NA|NA
TGTGCCAGCAGGGGGGGCGGGGGGAACTATGGCTACACCTTC
CASRGGGGNYGYTF
>TRBV3-1/TRBV3-2|TRBJ1-1|NA|NA
TGTGCCAGCAGCCCCCAAGACAGACTAGCTACGGCTTTCTTT
CASSPQDRLATAFF
>TRBV6-1|TRBJ2-5|NA|NA
TGTGCCAGCAGTGAGGACAGAGCGTACCAAGAGACCCAGTACTTC
CASSEDRAYQETQYF
>TRBV7-9|TRBJ1-6|NA|NA
TGTGCCACCATGGGGGCATCTTCGAGCTCCTATAATTCACCCCTCCACTTT
CATMGASSSSYNSPLHF
>TRBV6-1|TRBJ2-7|many|NA
TGTGCCAGCAGTGAGGCAGGGAAATCCTACGAGCAGTACTTC
CASSEAGKSYEQYF
>TRBV18|TRBJ2-3|once|TRBD2
TGTGCCAGCTCACCGGGACTAGCGATAGATACGCAGTATTTT
CASSPGLAIDTQYF
>TRBV7-9|TRBJ1-2|NA|NA
TGTGCCAGCAGCTTGTGGCCCCCTGACAGGACCTATGGCTACACCTTC
CASSLWPPDRTYGYTF
>TRBV7-9|TRBJ2-3|NA|TRBD1
TGTGCCAGCAGCCGACAGGGATGGCCCGAAGATACGCAGTATTTT
CASSRQGWPEDTQYF
>TRBV5-6|TRBJ1-1|NA|TRBD1
TGTGCCAGCAGCTGGGGGACAGGGGATTCCGGCACTGAAGCTTTCTTT
CASSWGTGDSGTEAFF
>TRBV9|TRBJ2-7|NA|NA
TGTGCCAGCAGCGGTAGCCCTGAGCCCGGGGACTACGAGCAGTACTTC
CASSGSPEPGDYEQYF
>TRBV19|TRBJ2-2|NA|NA
TGTGCCAGTAGCCCTCGGGCCGGGGAGCTGTTTTTT
CASSPRAGELFF
>TRBV5-1|TRBJ2-1|NA|TRBD2
TGCGCCAGCAGCTTCACTAGCGGGGGGGCTAACAATGAGCAGTTCTTC
CASSFTSGGANNEQFF
>TRBV10-2|TRBJ2-2|NA|NA
TGCGCCAGCAGTGGATCACAACCCAAAGCCGGGGAGCTGTTTTTT
CASSGSQPKAGELFF
>TRBV7-9|TRBJ2-7|NA|TRBD2
TGTGCCAGCAGCTTCAATCTTGGGACTAGCGGGGGCTACGAGCAGTACTTC
CASSFNLGTSGGYEQYF
>TRBV30|TRBJ1-6|NA|TRBD1
TGTGCCTGGAGTCTCGGAGGGGGACAGATAGATTCACCCCTCCACTTT
CAWSLGGGQIDSPLHF
>TRBV9|TRBJ2-5|NA|TRBD1
TGTGCCAGCAGCGGCCCCGGGACAGGGCTAACGCCCTACCGGGAGACCCAGTACTTC
CASSGPGTGLTPYRETQYF
>TRBV19|TRBJ2-3|NA|TRBD1
TGTGCCAGTAGTAAACAGGGGGCAGCGAGCACAGATACGCAGTATTTT
CASSKQGAASTDTQYF
>TRBV18|TRBJ1-2|NA|NA
TGTGCCAGCTCACCACTTCCGGACATCGGCTATGGCTACACCTTC
CASSPLPDIGYGYTF
>TRBV18|TRBJ1-1|NA|TRBD1
TGTGCCAGCTCACCACCGGGGACAGGGCGATTCACTGAAGCTTTCTTT
CASSPPGTGRFTEAFF
>TRBV6-1|TRBJ1-6|NA|NA
TGTGCCAGCAGTGAACCCGGCAGGGGCGTAAATTCACCCCTCCACTTT
CASSEPGRGVNSPLHF
>TRBV5-1|TRBJ1-2|NA|NA
TGCGCCAGCAGCTTGGCACAGGGTTCTGAAGGCTACACCTTC
CASSLAQGSEGYTF
>TRBV5-6|TRBJ2-1|NA|TRBD1
TGTGCCAGCAGCTCCGGGACAGGGAATCTCGATGAGCAGTTCTTC
CASSSGTGNLDEQFF
>TRBV18|TRBJ2-1|NA|TRBD2
TGTGCCAGCTCACCAAAGGGGATCGGGGAGGGGCAGTTCTTC
CASSPKGIGEGQFF
>TRBV6-2/TRBV6-3|TRBJ1-4|NA|TRBD1
TGTGCCAGCAGTTACCCCTTCGGACAGGGAATTAATGAAAAACTGTTTTTT
CASSYPFGQGINEKLFF
>TRBV18|TRBJ1-6|NA|NA
TGTGCCAGCTCACCACCGGGAGGGAATAATTCACCCCTCCACTTT
CASSPPGGNNSPLHF
>TRBV2|TRBJ1-5|NA|NA
TGTGCCAGCAGTGACCCCAGGGAACAGCCCCAGCATTTT
CASSDPREQPQHF
>TRBV18|TRBJ1-2|NA|TRBD1
TGTGCCAGCTCACCAGCGGGACAGGGCTATGGCTACACCTTC
CASSPAGQGYGYTF
>TRBV5-6|TRBJ2-7|NA|NA
TGTGCCAGCAGCGCCTTTGACGGAGCCCTATTCTACGAGCAGTACTTC
CASSAFDGALFYEQYF
>TRBV15|TRBJ2-5|NA|TRBD2
TGTGCCACCAGAGAAACGAAGCGGGGGGGCCTAGGGACCCAGTACTTC
CATRETKRGGLGTQYF
>TRBV5-1|TRBJ2-1|NA|TRBD1
TGCGCCAGCACCCCTTACGACAGGGCCAATGAGCAGTTCTTC
CASTPYDRANEQFF
>TRBV9|TRBJ1-4|NA|NA
TGTGCCAGCAGCGTGGACTCTCGGACTAATGAAAAACTGTTTTTT
CASSVDSRTNEKLFF